These 7 T cell receptor beta chains share one sample of origin, sequenced in a study of shared clonotypes between healthy human individuals. Data came from immunoSEQ multiplex PCR; TCRdb stores just in-frame clones and leaves some out. Of nearly 2 million clones listed, over 85% were seen once; the top ten hold 0.9% to 1.5%. Selected positively for CCR7 and CD45RO-negative, naive CD8 cells excluded terminally differentiated effector memory CD45RA+ cells. The material sequenced was naive CD8+ T cells sorted from blood. These TCRs come from a man aged 18-30 years in good health.

This rearrangement joins TRBV6-5 to TRBJ1-1; no firm D call. Germline CDR1 is MNHEY and CDR2 is SVGAGI. The CDR3 covers 14 residues. Between the trimmed V and J ends, which lost 0 bases and 3 bases, there was a span of 8 bases. CDR3 sequence reads: CASSYSRVDTEAFF. As DNA, the CDR3 is TGTGCCAGCAGTTACTCGCGGGTTGACACTGAAGCTTTCTTT.

The chain combines TRBV2 with TRBJ1-3, with D possibly TRBD1 on 5 matching bases. Deletions cut 0 bases from V and 9 bases from J, with 12 bases between. The CDR3 has 14 residues. Germline loops: CDR1 SNHLY, CDR2 FYNNEI. The CDR3 region is CASSEAGGESTIYF. CDR3 sequence (DNA): TGTGCCAGCAGTGAAGCGGGGGGGGAGTCCACCATATATTTT.

The rearrangement links TRBV11-2 to TRBJ2-3; 10 bases agree with TRBD2. The germline gives CDR1 SGHAT, CDR2 FQNNGV. This CDR3 has 15 residues. Trimming removed 4 bases from V and 8 bases from J; junction bases left unmatched: 9. The CDR3 is CASSSLAGVGGTQYF. The CDR3 coding sequence is TGTGCCAGCAGCTCCCTAGCGGGAGTGGGTGGTACGCAGTATTTT.

V gene TRBV7-2 combines with J gene TRBJ2-5; possibly TRBD2 for D (5 bases). The germline V and J ends were trimmed by 4 bases and 3 bases, with 9 bases remaining between them. The CDR3 runs to 13 residues. Per the germline V gene, CDR1 is SGHTA and CDR2 is FQGNSA. CDR3 protein: CASSYDGEETQYF. The CDR3 coding sequence is TGTGCCAGCAGCTATGACGGGGAAGAGACCCAGTACTTC.

The CDR3 bases are TGCAGCGTTGATAATGGGCTGTTCGTGACTGAAGCTTTCTTT. Protein sequence: CSVDNGLFVTEAFF. The rearrangement links TRBV29-1 to TRBJ1-1, with D unclear. There are 14 residues in the CDR3. Germline values: CDR1 SQVTM, CDR2 ANQGSEA. Between the trimmed V and J ends, which lost 3 bases and 5 bases, there was a span of 16 bases. Based on the CDR3 plus reference TRBV29-1 and TRBJ1-1, the full variable domain is SAVISQKPSRDICQRGTSLTIQCQVDSQVTMMFWYRQQPGQSLTLIATANQGSEATYESGFVIDKFPISRPNLTFSTLTVSNMSPEDSSIYLCSVDNGLFVTEAFFGQGTRLTVV.

Concerning this clone: Other DNA sequences within the sample encode an identical CDR3. The chain carries TRBV30 and TRBJ2-7, with D unresolved. The germline V gene encodes CDR1 GTSNPN and CDR2 SVGIG (reference sequence). Trimming pared 2 bases from V and 0 bases from J, leaving 5 bases between. CDR3 size: 12 residues. Here the CDR3 DNA reads TGTGCCTGGAGTTCCGACTCCTACGAGCAGTACTTC. Translating gives CAWSSDSYEQYF.

The V call is TRBV29-1, the J call TRBJ2-2; 8 bases map to TRBD1. Germline V lookup: CDR1 SQVTM, CDR2 ANQGSEA. CDR3 length equals 14 residues. Trimming at V came to 0 bases and at J to 3 bases, leaving 0 bases not matched to a gene. In DNA form, the CDR3 reads TGCAGCGTTGAAGAACAGGGGGACACCGGGGAGCTGTTTTTT. Translated: CSVEEQGDTGELFF.